The 21 T cell receptor beta chains reported below all come from one sample, sequenced in a study of technical replicates of blood from a few donors. Profiling relied on immunoSEQ multiplex PCR, and the TCRdb table lists in-frame clones only, not all of them. Among 70,000 to 90,000 clones listed, 85% to 95% were seen once. The specimen sequenced was T cells isolated from PBMCs. All receptors come from a human donor in good health.

V is TRBV5-1 and J is TRBJ1-1; no clear D. V was clipped by 4 bases and J by 1 base, with 8 bases between them. The CDR3 sequence is 13 residues long. From germline, CDR1 is SGHRS and CDR2 YFSETQ. The CDR3 DNA sequence: TGCGCCAGCAGCCGTTCCGGGAACACTGAAGCTTTCTTT. Protein product: CASSRSGNTEAFF.

This clone has at least ten counts. The rearrangement joins TRBV7-2 to TRBJ1-1; 9 bases are shared with TRBD1. V gave up 3 bases and J gave up 12 bases; unmatched junction bases: 2. The CDR3 is made up of 11 amino acids. CDR1 is SGHTA and CDR2 is FQGNSA in the germline V gene. CDR3 DNA sequence: TGTGCCAGCAGCTTTACAGGGGGCCCTTTCTTT. Residues: CASSFTGGPFF.

This chain connects TRBV11-3 to TRBJ1-1; maybe TRBD1 (6 bases). This CDR3 comprises 11 residues. The V end was cut by 5 bases, the J end by 10 bases, with 11 bases between. The germline CDR1 and CDR2 sequences are SGHNT and YENEEA. CDR3 amino acids: CASSKGGLAFF. The CDR3 nucleotides read TGTGCCAGCAGCAAAGGGGGTTTAGCTTTCTTT.

This sequence joins TRBV30 and TRBJ1-1; D possibly corresponds to TRBD1 (5 bases). Between the trimmed V and J ends, which lost 7 bases and 0 bases, there was a span of 15 bases. The CDR3 is made up of 14 amino acids. The germline gives CDR1 GTSNPN, CDR2 SVGIG (reference sequence). The CDR3 spells CASTSGTVNTEAFF. CDR3 in DNA: TGTGCCTCCACGAGCGGGACTGTGAACACTGAAGCTTTCTTT. The full variable domain, its missing parts supplied by reference TRBV30 and TRBJ1-1, is SQTIHQWPATLVQPVGSPLSLECTVEGTSNPNLYWYRQAAGRGLQLLFYSVGIGQISSEVPQNLSASRPQDRQFILSSKKLLLSDSGFYLCASTSGTVNTEAFFGQGTRLTVV.

V usage is TRBV13 and J usage is TRBJ2-5, with 8 bases that match TRBD1. V lost 0 bases, J lost 3 bases, and 0 bases stayed unmatched. CDR3 length: 14 residues. Germline V gene lookup returns CDR1 PRHDT and CDR2 FYEKMQ (reference sequence). The CDR3 loop is CASSLGDREETQYF. The CDR3, as DNA: TGTGCCAGCAGCTTAGGGGACAGGGAAGAGACCCAGTACTTC.

The genes are TRBV19 and TRBJ1-4; possibly TRBD1 for D (5 bases). CDR3 size: 13 residues. The germline V and J ends were trimmed by 6 bases and 6 bases, with 11 bases remaining between them. Per the germline V gene, CDR1 is LNHDA and CDR2 is SQIVND (reference sequence). The CDR3 nucleotides read TGTGCCAGTAGGGACCTAGGGGATGAAAAACTGTTTTTT. It is translated as CASRDLGDEKLFF. Variable domain in full (rest from reference TRBV19 and TRBJ1-4): DGGITQSPKYLFRKEGQNVTLSCEQNLNHDAMYWYRQDPGQGLRLIYYSQIVNDFQKGDIAEGYSVSREKKESFPLTVTSAQKNPTAFYLCASRDLGDEKLFFGSGTQLSVL.

The J gene is TRBJ2-5, the V gene TRBV5-6, with D unresolved. This CDR3 has 14 amino acids. V was trimmed by 1 base and J by 0 bases, leaving 7 bases between them. Germline CDR1 SGHDT, CDR2 YYEEEE. CDR3 nucleotides: TGTGCCAGCAGCTTGCACGGGTACCAAGAGACCCAGTACTTC. Residues: CASSLHGYQETQYF.

This rearrangement joins TRBV28 to TRBJ2-1, with 14 bases aligning to TRBD2. J lost 8 bases, V lost 5 bases, and 5 bases had no gene match. The CDR3 loop spans 15 amino acids. Per the germline V gene, CDR1 is MDHEN and CDR2 is SYDVKM. In nucleotides, the CDR3 is TGTGCCAGCAGTATTCCGACTAGCGGGAGGGATGAGCAGTTCTTC. Translation gives CASSIPTSGRDEQFF.

V and J are TRBV6-7 and TRBJ2-1, with TRBD1 matching over 7 bases. TRBV6-7 is an ORF; its function is uncertain. After removal of 2 bases from V and 5 bases from J, the junction contained 3 bases not matched to a gene. The CDR3 is made up of 14 amino acids. The chain's CDR3 is CASSYEGQHNEQFF. CDR3 bases: TGTGCCAGCAGTTACGAGGGACAGCACAATGAGCAGTTCTTC.

V gene TRBV7-9 combines with J gene TRBJ2-7, with 7 bases aligning to TRBD2. The germline gives CDR1 SEHNR, CDR2 FQNEAQ (reference sequence). The CDR3 sequence is 14 residues long. V shed 3 bases and J 3 bases; nucleotides not matched to a gene: 5. The CDR3 sequence: CASSLLAESYEQYF. The CDR3 nucleotides read TGTGCCAGCAGCTTGCTAGCGGAGAGCTACGAGCAGTACTTC.

The rearrangement uses TRBV7-9 and TRBJ2-2; 7 bases match TRBD1. J gave up 5 bases and V 5 bases, and 8 bases lay outside the gene matches. Germline CDR1 SEHNR, CDR2 FQNEAQ (reference sequence). CDR3 length: 15 amino acids. CDR3 in amino acids: CASSDNRGYTGELFF. The CDR3 coding sequence is TGTGCCAGCAGCGATAACAGGGGATATACCGGGGAGCTGTTTTTT.

The chain couples TRBV7-2 to TRBJ2-7; the D gene is possibly TRBD2 (5 bases). Germline V gene sequence: CDR1 SGHTA, CDR2 FQGNSA. CDR3 length equals 16 residues. Deletions cut 4 bases from V and 0 bases from J, with 16 bases between. In DNA form, the CDR3 reads TGTGCCAGCAGCTATTACTTGAGCGGAGGCTCCTACGAGCAGTACTTC. Its protein is CASSYYLSGGSYEQYF.

The V and J genes are TRBV7-8 and TRBJ1-5; D possibly corresponds to TRBD1 (6 bases). The germline V and J ends were trimmed by 1 base and 6 bases, with 13 bases remaining between them. The CDR3 extends over 15 amino acids. Germline V CDR1 and CDR2: SGHVS, FQNEAQ. The CDR3 loop is CASSLGFLGAQPQHF. The CDR3 region has the DNA TGTGCCAGCAGCTTAGGCTTTCTGGGGGCTCAGCCCCAGCATTTT.

V usage is TRBV2 and J usage is TRBJ1-2; no clear D. This CDR3 has 13 amino acids. Germline CDR1 reads SNHLY; CDR2 reads FYNNEI. Trimming stripped 2 bases from V and 4 bases from J, with 8 bases between. CDR3 sequence (DNA): TGTGCCAGCAGTGAAAACCCGGTCTATGGCTACACCTTC. It is translated as CASSENPVYGYTF.

The chain recombines TRBV10-3 with TRBJ2-3; 7 bases fit TRBD1. The J segment lost 4 bases and the V segment lost 7 bases, leaving 2 bases of the junction unmatched. Germline CDR1 and CDR2: ENHRY and SYGVKD. The length of the CDR3 is 12 residues. CDR3 amino acids: CAIKQGADTQYF. The CDR3 DNA reads TGTGCCATCAAGCAGGGGGCAGATACGCAGTATTTT.

The gene calls are TRBV5-1 and TRBJ2-7; D possibly corresponds to TRBD1 (6 bases). In germline, CDR1 is SGHRS, CDR2 YFSETQ. The CDR3 sequence is 15 residues long. The ends were cut back, 1 base at V and 5 bases at J, with 16 bases in the middle. The CDR3 is CASSLTGHGADEQYF. The DNA for the CDR3 is TGCGCCAGCAGCTTGACGGGACACGGGGCGGACGAGCAGTACTTC.

The chain links TRBV5-4 to TRBJ1-2; D unresolved. Per germline, CDR1 SGHNT and CDR2 YYREEE (reference sequence). There are 17 residues in the CDR3. Deletions cut 0 bases from V and 6 bases from J, with 21 bases between. CDR3 loop: CASSLGIVDRYGHGYTF. CDR3 DNA sequence: TGTGCCAGCAGCTTGGGCATCGTAGATAGATATGGGCATGGCTACACCTTC.

The chain employs TRBV10-2 and TRBJ1-5, with a possible D match to TRBD1 (5 bases). Germline loops: CDR1 WSHSY, CDR2 SAAADI. The CDR3 is 15 amino acids. The V end was cut by 6 bases, the J end by 0 bases, with 12 bases between. CDR3 amino acids: CASRTTADSNQPQHF. Here the CDR3 DNA reads TGCGCCAGCAGAACGACAGCAGATAGCAATCAGCCCCAGCATTTT.

The chain couples TRBV5-1 to TRBJ2-7, with 8 bases lining up with TRBD2. CDR1 and CDR2 from the germline V gene are SGHRS and YFSETQ. This CDR3 comprises 15 residues. Trimming at V came to 0 bases and at J to 4 bases, leaving 6 bases not matched to a gene. The DNA of the CDR3 is TGCGCCAGCAGCTTGGAAGCGGGAGTATTGTACGAGCAGTACTTC. Protein product: CASSLEAGVLYEQYF.

This chain uses TRBV5-1 with TRBJ2-1, with D maybe TRBD2 (6 bases). V dropped 1 base and J dropped 2 bases, with 16 bases sitting between them. CDR1 is SGHRS and CDR2 is YFSETQ in the germline V gene. The CDR3 has 17 residues. The CDR3: CASSLWGAGRTYNEQFF. The CDR3 region has the DNA TGCGCCAGCAGCTTGTGGGGCGCGGGGCGAACCTACAATGAGCAGTTCTTC.

This clone has just one count. The sample has other DNA sequences that encode this CDR3 too. The chain carries TRBV27 and TRBJ2-7; 11 bases agree with TRBD1. The CDR3 loop spans 13 amino acids. With 4 bases clipped from V and 4 bases from J, the junction kept 0 bases outside the gene matches. CDR1 is MNHEY and CDR2 is SMNVEV in the germline V gene (reference sequence). For the CDR3, the DNA is TGTGCCAGCAGTTGGGACAGGGGGTACGAGCAGTACTTC. This translates into CASSWDRGYEQYF.